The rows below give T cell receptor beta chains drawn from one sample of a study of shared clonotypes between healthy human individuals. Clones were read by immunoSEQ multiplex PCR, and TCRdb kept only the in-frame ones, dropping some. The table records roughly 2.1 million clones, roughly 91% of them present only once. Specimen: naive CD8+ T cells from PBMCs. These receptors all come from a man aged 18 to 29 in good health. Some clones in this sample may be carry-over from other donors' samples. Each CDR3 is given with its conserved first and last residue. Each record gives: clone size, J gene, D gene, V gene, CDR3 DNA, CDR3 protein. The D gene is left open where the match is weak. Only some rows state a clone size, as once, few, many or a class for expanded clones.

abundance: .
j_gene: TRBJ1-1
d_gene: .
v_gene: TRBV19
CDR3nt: TGTGCCAGTAGTATTGCCGTGTGGGGGAACACTGAAGCTTTCTTT
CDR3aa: CASSIAVWGNTEAFF

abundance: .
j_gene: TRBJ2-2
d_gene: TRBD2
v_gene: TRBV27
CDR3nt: TGTGCCAGCGGACTTAGCGGGAGGGCGACCGGGGAGCTGTTTTTT
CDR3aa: CASGLSGRATGELFF

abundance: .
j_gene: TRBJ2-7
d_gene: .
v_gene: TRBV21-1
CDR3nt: TGTGCCAGCAGCCATCAGACGAGCGGGCCGGGGGTGGAATACGAGCAGTACTTC
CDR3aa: CASSHQTSGPGVEYEQYF

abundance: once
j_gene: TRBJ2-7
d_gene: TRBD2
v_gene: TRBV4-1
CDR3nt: TGCGCCAGCAGCCAAGACCCAGCGGGAGGCGTTGGGGGCTCCTACGAGCAGTACTTC
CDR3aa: CASSQDPAGGVGGSYEQYF

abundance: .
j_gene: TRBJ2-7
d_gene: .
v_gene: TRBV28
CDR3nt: TGTGCCAGCAGTCCCTCCCCGGGTCCTCGGCCCTACGAGCAGTACTTC
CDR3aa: CASSPSPGPRPYEQYF

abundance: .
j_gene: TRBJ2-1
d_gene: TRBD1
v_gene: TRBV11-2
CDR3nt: TGTGCCAGCAGCCGTTCTAAGGGGGCTGAGCAGTTCTTC
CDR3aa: CASSRSKGAEQFF

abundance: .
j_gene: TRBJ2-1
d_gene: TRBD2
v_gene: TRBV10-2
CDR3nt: TGCGCCAGCAGTGAGACTAGCGTTAGGAGCTCCTACAATGAGCAGTTCTTC
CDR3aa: CASSETSVRSSYNEQFF

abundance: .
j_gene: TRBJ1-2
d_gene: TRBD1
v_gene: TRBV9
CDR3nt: TGTGCCAGCAGCGTAGGAGGGGGCGACTATGGCTACACCTTC
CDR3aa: CASSVGGGDYGYTF

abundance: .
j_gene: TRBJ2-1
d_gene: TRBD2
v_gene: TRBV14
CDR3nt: TGTGCCAGCAGCTTTCGGACTAGCGGGAGGTTCGATGAGCAGTTCTTC
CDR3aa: CASSFRTSGRFDEQFF

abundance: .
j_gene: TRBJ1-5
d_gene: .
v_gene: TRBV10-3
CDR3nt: TGTGCCATCAGTCTGACAGGACTTAGCAATCAGCCCCAGCATTTT
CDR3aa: CAISLTGLSNQPQHF

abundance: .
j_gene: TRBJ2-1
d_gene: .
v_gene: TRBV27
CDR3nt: TGTGCCAGCAGTTTATCGAGGAGGGGCAATGAGCAGTTCTTC
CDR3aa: CASSLSRRGNEQFF

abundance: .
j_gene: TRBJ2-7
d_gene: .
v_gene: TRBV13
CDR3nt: TGTGCCAGCAGGATAGGACATAACCCCCACGAGCAGTACTTC
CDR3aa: CASRIGHNPHEQYF

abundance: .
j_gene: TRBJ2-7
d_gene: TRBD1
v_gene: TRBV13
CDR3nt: TGTGCCAGCAGCGGTAGTAGGGGGACAGGGAATACCTACGAGCAGTACTTC
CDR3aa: CASSGSRGTGNTYEQYF